Shown below are 11 T cell receptor beta chains from a single sample sequenced in a study of radiotherapy plus CTLA-4 blockade in lung cancer listed by TCRdb under 2018. Libraries were constructed by the immunoSEQ multiplex PCR assay. In its TCRdb copy, this immuneACCESS table keeps in-frame sequences only and misses some clones. Where compared with another copy, unresolved V genes explain less than half of these, and the others have no known cause. A total of fewer than 65,000 clones appear in this sample, around 79% of them only once. The ten largest clones add up to 8.5% to 9% of the sample. This material consisted of peripheral blood, taken from a patient treated with radiotherapy plus ipilimumab. The receptors here all came from a human donor with non-small cell lung cancer who had a complete response to radiotherapy plus ipilimumab.

This clone was counted between two and nine times. The genes are TRBV4-1 and TRBJ1-5; TRBD1 agrees at 8 bases. The CDR3 spans 13 residues. V gave up 11 bases and J gave up 4 bases; unmatched junction bases: 7. CDR1 MGHRA and CDR2 YSYEKL come from the germline V gene. CDR3 in DNA: TGCGCCCCACACAGACAGGGGAATCAGCCCCAGCATTTT. It specifies CAPHRQGNQPQHF.

The gene calls are TRBV28 and TRBJ1-6; D is perhaps TRBD1 (5 bases). Germline CDR1 MDHEN, CDR2 SYDVKM. V was clipped by 7 bases and J by 9 bases, with 16 bases between them. The CDR3 covers 14 residues. The CDR3 coding sequence is TGTGCCAGCACGGTCCAGGGTATCCCTTCACCCCTCCACTTT. This gives the protein CASTVQGIPSPLHF. The full variable domain, with the rest looked up from reference TRBV28 and TRBJ1-6, is DVKVTQSSRYLVKRTGEKVFLECVQDMDHENMFWYRQDPGLGLRLIYFSYDVKMKEKGDIPEGYSVSREKKERFSLILESASTNQTSMYLCASTVQGIPSPLHFGNGTRLTVT.

This chain connects TRBV7-8 to TRBJ2-2, with 10 bases fitting TRBD1. Germline V lookup: CDR1 SGHVS, CDR2 FQNEAQ. This CDR3 contains 16 residues. The V segment lost 2 bases and the J segment 5 bases; nucleotides outside the gene matches: 5. CDR3 sequence (DNA): TGTGCCAGCAGCTTAAGAGGGACAGGGGTAACCGGGGAGCTGTTTTTT. The encoded protein is CASSLRGTGVTGELFF.

The chain is built from TRBV5-4 and TRBJ2-2; the match to TRBD2 covers 8 bases. With 1 base clipped from V and 0 bases from J, the junction kept 8 bases outside the gene matches. This CDR3 has 18 amino acids. Looked up from germline, CDR1 is SGHNT and CDR2 is YYREEE (reference sequence). CDR3: CASSLNPSGGSNTGELFF. The CDR3 region has the DNA TGTGCCAGCAGCTTGAATCCCAGCGGGGGTTCGAACACCGGGGAGCTGTTTTTT. The entire variable domain, with the rest obtained from reference TRBV5-4 and TRBJ2-2, is as follows: ETGVTQSPTHLIKTRGQQVTLRCSSQSGHNTVSWYQQALGQGPQFIFQYYREEENGRGNFPPRFSGLQFPNYSSELNVNALELDDSALYLCASSLNPSGGSNTGELFFGEGSRLTVL.

The chain uses TRBV5-1 and TRBJ2-7; the D gene is possibly TRBD1 (6 bases). The CDR3 runs 14 residues. The V end lost 0 bases, the J end lost 5 bases, and 12 bases lay between the germline ends. CDR1 and CDR2 (germline): SGHRS, YFSETQ. Here the CDR3 reads CASSLGQVRDEQYF. The CDR3 nucleotides are TGCGCCAGCAGCTTGGGACAGGTAAGGGACGAGCAGTACTTC.

The chain has TRBV15 and TRBJ2-1, with TRBD1 matching over 7 bases. The CDR3 sequence is 16 residues long. V gave up 4 bases and J gave up 1 base; unmatched junction bases: 7. Per the germline V gene, CDR1 is LNHNV and CDR2 is YYDKDF (reference sequence). This CDR3 reads CATSTPGGDSYNEQFF. The CDR3 coding sequence is TGTGCCACCAGCACCCCAGGGGGTGATTCCTACAATGAGCAGTTCTTC.

The chain carries TRBV11-2 and TRBJ2-7; D possibly corresponds to TRBD2 (6 bases). This CDR3 region has 14 residues. Trimming pared 0 bases from V and 6 bases from J, leaving 12 bases between. Germline values: CDR1 SGHAT, CDR2 FQNNGV. As DNA, the CDR3 is TGTGCCAGCAGCTTAGATCTTGGAGGGACCGAGCAGTACGTC. Translation: CASSLDLGGTEQYV.

This clone was seen only a few times. The chain joins TRBV28 to TRBJ1-5; the match to TRBD1 covers 7 bases. Germline CDR1 reads MDHEN; CDR2 reads SYDVKM. Unmatched junction bases numbered 15, after V lost 2 bases and J lost 5 bases. The length of the CDR3 is 18 residues. CDR3 residues: CASSLPPQRRGLHQPQHF. CDR3 nucleotides: TGTGCCAGCAGTTTACCCCCTCAGAGGAGGGGGCTTCATCAGCCCCAGCATTTT.

This clone was observed a single time. This chain connects TRBV18 to TRBJ2-5; D might be TRBD1 (6 bases). V lost 3 bases, J lost 3 bases, and 8 bases lay in between. This CDR3 is built from 13 residues. Germline lookup yields CDR1 KGHSH and CDR2 LQKENI. The CDR3 DNA reads TGTGCCAGCTCACCCCCAGGGGAAGAGACCCAGTACTTC. Its protein is CASSPPGEETQYF.

V is TRBV5-4 and J is TRBJ2-5, with 9 bases lining up with TRBD2. The CDR3 spans 16 residues. V dropped 2 bases and J dropped 5; count of bases not matched to a gene: 10. Germline CDR1 and CDR2: SGHNT and YYREEE (reference sequence). The CDR3 bases are TGTGCCAGCAGCTTCGGCGGGAGGGCCCTCATGGAGACCCAGTACTTC. Translating gives CASSFGGRALMETQYF. The full variable domain, with the rest looked up from reference TRBV5-4 and TRBJ2-5, is ETGVTQSPTHLIKTRGQQVTLRCSSQSGHNTVSWYQQALGQGPQFIFQYYREEENGRGNFPPRFSGLQFPNYSSELNVNALELDDSALYLCASSFGGRALMETQYFGPGTRLLVL.

The chain links TRBV30 to TRBJ1-3; weak D call: TRBD1 (6 bases). CDR1 GTSNPN and CDR2 SVGIG come from the germline V gene (reference sequence). The CDR3 runs 14 residues. Trimming shortened V by 0 bases and J by 5 bases, and 11 bases separated the two germline ends. The CDR3 DNA reads TGTGCCTGGAGTGTTTTCAGGGGTAGAAACACCATATATTTT. Translating gives CAWSVFRGRNTIYF.